The following is a T cell receptor beta chain sequence with its context. Its target antigen remains unknown. No much larger clone exists at a distance of one base, and base qualities are not known. A second Seattle source provided samples from volunteer blood donors who had recovered from COVID-19. Collaborating institutions collected whole blood in K2EDTA tubes following their own protocols. For TCRbeta analysis, collaborator samples were shipped as frozen whole blood, as isolated PBMCs, or as DNA extracted from either sample type. The sample originates from a study of blood T cell repertoires in COVID-19 (dated by TCRdb to between 2020 and 2021). General notes on the study: Collaborator samples came from the United States, Italy and Spain and covered acute and convalescent phases of COVID-19. The material from the prospective study consisted of cDNA or gDNA derived from T cells, B-cell-depleted T cells, or PBMCs. Subjects who had been exposed to COVID-19, were actively infected with it, or had recovered from it provided the deeply sampled blood TCRbeta repertoires that made up the dataset. The repertoires were released in a freely available public database meant as a resource for research on the immune response to SARS-CoV-2. The samples were drawn from two sources: the first 160 participants of the ongoing ImmuneRACE study, and fewer than 1,500 subjects contributed by 6 global collaborators. The sample metadata nearly always contained a de-identified subject ID, COVID-19 status, age in years and sex. Where HLA class I and class II types were available, the types were taken from metadata supplied by the sample provider, not from assay-based typing. What the research found in general, with its limitations: The amount of clinical and demographic metadata varied by source and participant and was provided uncurated.

The germline V gene sets CDR1 to SGHTA and CDR2 to FQGTGA. From the cysteine up to the phenylalanine, the CDR3 has a length of 16 residues. The CDR3 DNA has 48 bases and is translated from base 1. Trimming takes 5 bases off V and 0 bases off J; junction bases not matched to a gene: 7. TCRbeta CDR3 regions were amplified from genomic DNA using the immunoSEQ Assay, a bias-controlled multiplex PCR. The source study handled its data this way. The number of nucleated cells in each sample was estimated by amplification of reference gene primers within the assay. Sequence reads were collapsed and filtered to measure the absolute abundance of every unique TCRbeta CDR3 rearrangement. For each sample, productive Simpson clonality was calculated by taking the square root of Simpson's diversity index across productive rearrangements. TCRdb obtained this table from immuneACCESS and retained in-frame rearrangements with V and J assigned. These tables miss some clones; where compared with another copy, unresolved V genes account for less than half of the shortfall, and the remainder is unexplained. V and J calls and clone size follow that table, whereas D and trimming were derived from the DNA. The sample table lists some 230,000 clones, about 80% of them with a count of one. 3% of the sample is taken by the ten largest.

The sequence was obtained from a woman aged 25 to 45 who had recovered from COVID-19. The rearranged segments are TRBV7-3 and TRBJ1-1; TRBD1 agrees with 9 junctional bases. Sequenced input: peripheral blood. Here is the DNA: TGTGCCAGCAGCCCCAAGACAGGGGGGATGAACACTGAAGCTTTCTTT. It encodes CASSPKTGGMNTEAFF.